There are a few counts of the clone carrying this T cell receptor (beta chain). V was pared by 2 bases and J by 1 base, with 10 bases between. The CDR3 length is 15 residues. Germline assignment: CDR1 SGHDT and CDR2 YYEEEE. PCR amplification relied on 60 Vbeta primers (plus 13 Jbeta primers). Sequencing was performed with immunoSEQ multiplex PCR; in TCRdb, only in-frame clones are kept and a portion is missing. This table holds about 180,000 clones, 70% to 80% found once. This specimen comes from a study of cytomegalovirus exposure and HLA in healthy donors. Donors consisted of healthy bone marrow donors.

The TCR sequence derives from a man younger than 30 in good health and CMV-seronegative. The material sequenced was PBMCs. V usage is TRBV5-6 and J usage is TRBJ2-1; D is unclear. In nucleotides, the CDR3 is TGTGCCAGCAGCTTCGCGCTGGTTTCCTACAATGAGCAGTTCTTC. Encoded protein: CASSFALVSYNEQFF.